The 24 T cell receptor beta chains below all came from one sample that was sequenced in a study of shared clonotypes between healthy human individuals (dated by TCRdb to between 2020 and 2021). Libraries came from the immunoSEQ multiplex PCR assay. The clones in this table, taken by TCRdb from immuneACCESS, are in-frame only. Not every clone is retained; where verified, under half of the shortfall comes from an unresolved V gene, and the cause of the rest is unknown. Within this sample are fewer than 600,000 clones, with roughly 80% of them counted one time only. The ten top clones hold under 15% of the sample. Sequencing was done on a sample of PBMCs. These receptors came from a woman aged 40 to 49 in good health. Some clones in this sample may be carry-over from other donors' samples.

This clone occurred once. The chain employs TRBV5-1 and TRBJ2-7; D is possibly TRBD1 (6 bases). CDR3 size: 15 residues. V was clipped by 4 bases and J by 4 bases, with 18 bases between them. Looked up from germline, CDR1 is SGHRS and CDR2 is YFSETQ. This chain's CDR3 is CASSTRSGTIYEQYF. CDR3 DNA sequence: TGCGCCAGCAGCACCAGATCCGGGACAATATACGAGCAGTACTTC.

This clone appeared a single time. The chain links TRBV7-9 to TRBJ2-7, with a possible D match to TRBD1 (6 bases). With 2 bases removed from V and 4 bases from J, the gap between germline ends came to 9 bases. Germline CDR1 and CDR2: SEHNR and FQNEAQ (reference sequence). The CDR3 runs 13 residues. The CDR3 is CASSLPGTYEQYF. The CDR3, as DNA: TGTGCCAGCAGCTTACCCGGGACATACGAGCAGTACTTC.

The chain combines TRBV11-2 with TRBJ1-2, with D tentatively TRBD1 (5 bases). Looked up from germline, CDR1 is SGHAT and CDR2 is FQNNGV. Deletions cut 3 bases from V and 2 bases from J, with 10 bases between. The CDR3 covers 14 residues. The chain's CDR3 is CASSFGAHNYGYTF. In DNA form, the CDR3 reads TGTGCCAGCAGCTTCGGGGCGCACAACTATGGCTACACCTTC.

The CDR3 here is CASSLKGITYEQYF. CDR3 bases: TGTGCCAGCAGCTTAAAAGGAATAACCTACGAGCAGTACTTC. The genes are TRBV13 and TRBJ2-7; D not resolved. CDR3 length equals 14 residues. CDR1 and CDR2 from the germline V gene are PRHDT and FYEKMQ (reference sequence). V lost 2 bases and J lost 2, with 10 bases in between.

The genes are TRBV6-5 and TRBJ2-7, with D perhaps matching TRBD2 (5 bases). In germline, CDR1 is MNHEY, CDR2 SVGAGI. Trimming took 7 bases from V and 2 from J, leaving 12 bases between them. The CDR3 length is 13 residues. The CDR3 sequence: CASTGSETYEQYF. The CDR3 coding sequence is TGTGCCAGCACGGGATCAGAGACCTACGAGCAGTACTTC.

This chain links TRBV6-6 with TRBJ2-1; tentatively, D is TRBD2 (5 bases). Trimming removed 2 bases at V and 7 bases at J, with 9 bases between. The V gene's germline CDR1 is MNHNY and CDR2 SVGAGI (reference sequence). The CDR3 spans 13 residues. CDR3 sequence (DNA): TGTGCCAGCAGTTACGGCCGGGGAAATGAGCAGTTCTTC. It specifies CASSYGRGNEQFF.

This chain joins TRBV7-9 and TRBJ1-3; 11 nucleotides match TRBD1. Per germline, CDR1 SEHNR and CDR2 FQNEAQ (reference sequence). The CDR3 covers 14 residues. V lost 8 bases to trimming and J lost 7 bases; unmatched junction nucleotides: 7. Here the CDR3 reads CASQLGQGANTIYF. The CDR3 region has the DNA TGTGCCAGCCAACTCGGACAGGGGGCCAACACCATATATTTT.

The chain couples TRBV11-2 to TRBJ2-2; D gene ambiguous. The V and J ends lost 2 bases and 6 bases respectively, with 10 bases between them. The CDR3 totals 14 residues. Germline lookup yields CDR1 SGHAT and CDR2 FQNNGV. As DNA, the CDR3 is TGTGCCAGCAGCTTAACCTTTAGGTCCGGGGAGCTGTTTTTT. Its translation is CASSLTFRSGELFF.

The rearrangement links TRBV6-1 to TRBJ2-7; a possible D gene is TRBD1 (6 bases). Germline V gene data show CDR1 as MNHNS and CDR2 as SASEGT. V lost 2 bases, J lost 2 bases, and 13 bases lay in between. CDR3 length: 15 residues. The CDR3: CASSESGQPTYEQYF. The DNA for the CDR3 is TGTGCCAGCAGTGAATCTGGACAGCCTACCTACGAGCAGTACTTC.

CDR3 amino acids: CASSEGQPQHF. The DNA for the CDR3 is TGCGCCAGCAGTGAAGGCCAGCCCCAGCATTTT. The V gene is TRBV10-2, the J gene TRBJ1-5; no clear D. This CDR3 has 11 residues. Deletions cut 3 bases from V and 7 bases from J, with 4 bases between. CDR1 WSHSY and CDR2 SAAADI come from the germline V gene.

The chain has TRBV5-4 and TRBJ2-5; 13 bases line up with TRBD2. The CDR3 totals 18 residues. Per germline, CDR1 SGHNT and CDR2 YYREEE (reference sequence). The ends lost 5 bases at V and 6 bases at J; junction bases unmatched: 16. Here the CDR3 DNA reads TGTGCCAGCAGAGACGGACTAGCGGGAGTGGGTGCGGGGAAGACCCAGTACTTC. It specifies CASRDGLAGVGAGKTQYF.

With regard to this clone: This sample also contains other DNA sequences that code for the same CDR3. The V call is TRBV6-1, the J call TRBJ1-5; the D is unclear. The CDR3 length is 13 residues. CDR1 and CDR2 (germline): MNHNS, SASEGT. V lost 2 bases and J 4 bases, leaving 6 bases between the germline ends. CDR3 loop: CASSESGNQPQHF. The CDR3 DNA is TGTGCCAGCAGTGAATCGGGAAATCAGCCCCAGCATTTT.

This clone was counted between two and nine times. The chain has TRBV7-8 and TRBJ2-7, with D maybe TRBD1 (6 bases). The CDR3 consists of 16 residues. CDR1 and CDR2 (germline): SGHVS, FQNEAQ. The ends were cut back, 5 bases at V and 0 bases at J, with 17 bases in the middle. CDR3 DNA: TGTGCCAGCAGCCCACCGTCGGCCAGGGGCTCCTACGAGCAGTACTTC. It encodes CASSPPSARGSYEQYF.

V and J are TRBV6-6 and TRBJ2-2; 7 bases are a match to TRBD1. This CDR3 has 14 amino acids. Germline V gene sequence: CDR1 MNHNY, CDR2 SVGAGI (reference sequence). Trimming removed 6 bases from V and 4 bases from J; junction bases left unmatched: 5. The CDR3 loop reads CASSSDRVTGELFF. CDR3 nucleotide sequence: TGTGCCAGCAGCAGCGACAGGGTCACCGGGGAGCTGTTTTTT.

The chain employs TRBV9 and TRBJ2-1, with a tentative D call TRBD1 (8 bases). CDR1 is SGDLS and CDR2 is YYNGEE in the germline V gene. CDR3 length equals 13 residues. V was trimmed by 7 bases and J by 9 bases, leaving 17 bases between them. CDR3 region: CASARGLAVEQFF. For the CDR3, the DNA is TGTGCCAGCGCCAGGGGGCTAGCGGTTGAGCAGTTCTTC. The full variable domain, completed using reference TRBV9 and TRBJ2-1, is DSGVTQTPKHLITATGQRVTLRCSPRSGDLSVYWYQQSLDQGLQFLIQYYNGEERAKGNILERFSAQQFPDLHSELNLSSLELGDSALYFCASARGLAVEQFFGPGTRLTVL.

The chain links TRBV27 to TRBJ2-7; 8 bases map to TRBD1. The V segment lost 8 bases and the J segment 7 bases; nucleotides outside the gene matches: 16. This CDR3 contains 15 residues. The germline V gene has CDR1 MNHEY and CDR2 SMNVEV (reference sequence). The CDR3 nucleotides read TGTGCCAGCCCTGGCCGGGACAGGCGTATGGATGAGCAGTACTTC. Protein: CASPGRDRRMDEQYF.

Turning to this clone: A far larger clone is only one base removed, so a read error is likely. V is TRBV30 and J is TRBJ1-5; the D gene is possibly TRBD1 (6 bases). This CDR3 spans 14 amino acids. In germline, CDR1 is GTSNPN, CDR2 SVGIG (reference sequence). In DNA form, the CDR3 reads TGTGCCTGGCCTCCGGGACATAGCAATCAGCCCCGGCATTTT. Protein: CAWPPGHSNQPRHF. The variable domain in full, completed from reference TRBV30 and TRBJ1-5, reads SQTIHQWPATLVQPVGSPLSLECTVEGTSNPNLYWYRQAAGRGLQLLFYSVGIGQISSEVPQNLSASRPQDRQFILSSKKLLLSDSGFYLCAWPPGHSNQPRHFGDGTRLSIL.

The chain combines TRBV6-6 with TRBJ1-5; D not resolved. CDR3 length equals 13 residues. V gave up 8 bases and J gave up 7 bases, with 15 bases separating them. Germline assignment: CDR1 MNHNY and CDR2 SVGAGI (reference sequence). CDR3 amino acids: CASSVQEGQPQHF. CDR3 nucleotide sequence: TGTGCCAGCTCGGTCCAGGAGGGACAGCCCCAGCATTTT.

The chain has TRBV6-1 and TRBJ2-5, with D unclear. Trimming stripped 2 bases from V and 10 bases from J, with 17 bases between. Germline V CDR1 and CDR2: MNHNS, SASEGT. The CDR3 extends over 14 amino acids. CDR3 coding DNA: TGTGCCAGCAGTGAACTCACAGCCGGTGGGGACCAGTACTTC. Translation: CASSELTAGGDQYF.

The chain has TRBV6-4 and TRBJ2-2; 9 bases fit TRBD2. CDR1 and CDR2 (germline): MRHNA, SNTAGT. The length of the CDR3 is 15 residues. The trim removed 5 bases at V and 5 bases at J, leaving 6 bases unmatched. CDR3 sequence reads: CASSKTSGYTGELFF. The CDR3 DNA sequence: TGTGCCAGCAGTAAGACTAGCGGTTATACCGGGGAGCTGTTTTTT.

The chain has TRBV9 and TRBJ2-3; no clear D. The CDR3 contains 9 residues. The V and J ends lost 6 bases and 10 bases respectively, with 6 bases between them. Germline lookup yields CDR1 SGDLS and CDR2 YYNGEE. DNA for the CDR3: TGTGCCAGCAACGGTCCGCAGTATTTT. Amino acids: CASNGPQYF.

The rearrangement joins TRBV7-2 to TRBJ2-7; TRBD1 might be the D (6 bases). Per the germline V gene, CDR1 is SGHTA and CDR2 is FQGNSA. CDR3 length: 15 residues. V gave up 1 base and J gave up 2 bases, with 12 bases separating them. CDR3 DNA sequence: TGTGCCAGCAGCTTAGGAGGGGACACCGCCTACGAGCAGTACTTC. Protein product: CASSLGGDTAYEQYF.

A remark on this clone: Other DNA sequences in the sample encode the same CDR3. The chain carries TRBV5-1 and TRBJ2-3; D unresolved. The V gene lost 4 bases and the J gene lost 0 bases, with 9 bases spanning the gap. Germline-derived CDR1 and CDR2 are SGHRS and YFSETQ. The CDR3 is 14 residues long. In nucleotides, the CDR3 is TGCGCCAGCAGCCCCCCGGACAGCACAGATACGCAGTATTTT. Translated, it gives CASSPPDSTDTQYF.

The V gene is TRBV7-3, the J gene TRBJ2-5; a weak D match, TRBD2 (6 bases). CDR1 is SGHTA, CDR2 FQGTGA, per germline. The CDR3 runs 14 residues. With 5 bases removed from V and 9 bases from J, the gap between germline ends came to 19 bases. The CDR3 bases are TGTGCCAGCAGCCCAGCGTCAGCCGGCGGGGCCCAGTACTTC. This encodes CASSPASAGGAQYF. The full variable domain, with the rest looked up from reference TRBV7-3 and TRBJ2-5, is GAGVSQTPSNKVTEKGKYVELRCDPISGHTALYWYRQSLGQGPEFLIYFQGTGAADDSGLPNDRFFAVRPEGSVSTLKIQRTERGDSAVYLCASSPASAGGAQYFGPGTRLLVL.